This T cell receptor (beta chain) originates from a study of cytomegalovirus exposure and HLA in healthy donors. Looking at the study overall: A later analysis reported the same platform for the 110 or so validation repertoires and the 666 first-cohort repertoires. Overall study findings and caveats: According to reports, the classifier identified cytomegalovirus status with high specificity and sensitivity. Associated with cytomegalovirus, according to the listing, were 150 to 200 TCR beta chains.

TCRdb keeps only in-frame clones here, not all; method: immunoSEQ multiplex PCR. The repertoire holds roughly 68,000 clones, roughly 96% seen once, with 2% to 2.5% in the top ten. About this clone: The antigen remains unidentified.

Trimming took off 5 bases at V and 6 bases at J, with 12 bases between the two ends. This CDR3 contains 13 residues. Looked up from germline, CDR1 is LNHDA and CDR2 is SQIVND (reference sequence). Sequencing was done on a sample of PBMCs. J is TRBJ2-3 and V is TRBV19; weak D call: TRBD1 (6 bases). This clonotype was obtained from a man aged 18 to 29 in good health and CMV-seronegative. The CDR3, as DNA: TGTGCCAGTAGTTCGGACAGAGGGGATACGCAGTATTTT. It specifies CASSSDRGDTQYF.